One sample yielded the 3 T cell receptor beta chains listed below, sequenced in a study of long-term antiretroviral therapy in people with HIV (dated 2022 in TCRdb). The immunoSEQ hsTCRB v3.0 assay was used at survey level resolution to sequence the TRB variable region. TCRdb limited this immuneACCESS table to in-frame rearrangements with V and J called. A share of clones is missing; checked studies link under half to unresolved V genes, and the rest is unexplained. The sample has more than 15,000 clones on record, approximately 95% of them singletons. About 1.4% of the sample is taken by the ten largest. The sequences come from unsorted PBMCs, collected more than 10 years after starting antiretroviral therapy. Receptors were obtained from a man aged 30 to 45 with HIV.

This chain links TRBV6-6 with TRBJ1-6; D is unclear. The CDR3 sequence is 14 residues long. Deletions cut 2 bases from V and 7 bases from J, with 9 bases between. Per germline, CDR1 MNHNY and CDR2 SVGAGI (reference sequence). As DNA, the CDR3 is TGTGCCAGCAGTTACCCCGTGTCCAATTCACCCCTCCACTTT. Residues: CASSYPVSNSPLHF.

The J gene is TRBJ2-3, the V gene TRBV7-8; D perhaps matches TRBD2 (6 bases). The length of the CDR3 is 15 residues. From germline, CDR1 is SGHVS and CDR2 FQNEAQ. Deletions cut 5 bases from V and 0 bases from J, with 12 bases between. The CDR3 protein is CASSRLAKSTDTQYF. The CDR3, as DNA: TGTGCCAGCAGCCGTCTAGCGAAGAGCACAGATACGCAGTATTTT.

The chain is built from TRBV5-1 and TRBJ1-2; a possible D gene is TRBD1 (6 bases). V was shortened by 5 bases and J by 5 bases, with 16 bases between the two germline ends. This CDR3 is built from 14 residues. The germline gives CDR1 SGHRS, CDR2 YFSETQ. The CDR3 here is CASSTTGWAYGYTF. In nucleotides, the CDR3 is TGCGCCAGCAGTACCACAGGGTGGGCGTATGGCTACACCTTC.